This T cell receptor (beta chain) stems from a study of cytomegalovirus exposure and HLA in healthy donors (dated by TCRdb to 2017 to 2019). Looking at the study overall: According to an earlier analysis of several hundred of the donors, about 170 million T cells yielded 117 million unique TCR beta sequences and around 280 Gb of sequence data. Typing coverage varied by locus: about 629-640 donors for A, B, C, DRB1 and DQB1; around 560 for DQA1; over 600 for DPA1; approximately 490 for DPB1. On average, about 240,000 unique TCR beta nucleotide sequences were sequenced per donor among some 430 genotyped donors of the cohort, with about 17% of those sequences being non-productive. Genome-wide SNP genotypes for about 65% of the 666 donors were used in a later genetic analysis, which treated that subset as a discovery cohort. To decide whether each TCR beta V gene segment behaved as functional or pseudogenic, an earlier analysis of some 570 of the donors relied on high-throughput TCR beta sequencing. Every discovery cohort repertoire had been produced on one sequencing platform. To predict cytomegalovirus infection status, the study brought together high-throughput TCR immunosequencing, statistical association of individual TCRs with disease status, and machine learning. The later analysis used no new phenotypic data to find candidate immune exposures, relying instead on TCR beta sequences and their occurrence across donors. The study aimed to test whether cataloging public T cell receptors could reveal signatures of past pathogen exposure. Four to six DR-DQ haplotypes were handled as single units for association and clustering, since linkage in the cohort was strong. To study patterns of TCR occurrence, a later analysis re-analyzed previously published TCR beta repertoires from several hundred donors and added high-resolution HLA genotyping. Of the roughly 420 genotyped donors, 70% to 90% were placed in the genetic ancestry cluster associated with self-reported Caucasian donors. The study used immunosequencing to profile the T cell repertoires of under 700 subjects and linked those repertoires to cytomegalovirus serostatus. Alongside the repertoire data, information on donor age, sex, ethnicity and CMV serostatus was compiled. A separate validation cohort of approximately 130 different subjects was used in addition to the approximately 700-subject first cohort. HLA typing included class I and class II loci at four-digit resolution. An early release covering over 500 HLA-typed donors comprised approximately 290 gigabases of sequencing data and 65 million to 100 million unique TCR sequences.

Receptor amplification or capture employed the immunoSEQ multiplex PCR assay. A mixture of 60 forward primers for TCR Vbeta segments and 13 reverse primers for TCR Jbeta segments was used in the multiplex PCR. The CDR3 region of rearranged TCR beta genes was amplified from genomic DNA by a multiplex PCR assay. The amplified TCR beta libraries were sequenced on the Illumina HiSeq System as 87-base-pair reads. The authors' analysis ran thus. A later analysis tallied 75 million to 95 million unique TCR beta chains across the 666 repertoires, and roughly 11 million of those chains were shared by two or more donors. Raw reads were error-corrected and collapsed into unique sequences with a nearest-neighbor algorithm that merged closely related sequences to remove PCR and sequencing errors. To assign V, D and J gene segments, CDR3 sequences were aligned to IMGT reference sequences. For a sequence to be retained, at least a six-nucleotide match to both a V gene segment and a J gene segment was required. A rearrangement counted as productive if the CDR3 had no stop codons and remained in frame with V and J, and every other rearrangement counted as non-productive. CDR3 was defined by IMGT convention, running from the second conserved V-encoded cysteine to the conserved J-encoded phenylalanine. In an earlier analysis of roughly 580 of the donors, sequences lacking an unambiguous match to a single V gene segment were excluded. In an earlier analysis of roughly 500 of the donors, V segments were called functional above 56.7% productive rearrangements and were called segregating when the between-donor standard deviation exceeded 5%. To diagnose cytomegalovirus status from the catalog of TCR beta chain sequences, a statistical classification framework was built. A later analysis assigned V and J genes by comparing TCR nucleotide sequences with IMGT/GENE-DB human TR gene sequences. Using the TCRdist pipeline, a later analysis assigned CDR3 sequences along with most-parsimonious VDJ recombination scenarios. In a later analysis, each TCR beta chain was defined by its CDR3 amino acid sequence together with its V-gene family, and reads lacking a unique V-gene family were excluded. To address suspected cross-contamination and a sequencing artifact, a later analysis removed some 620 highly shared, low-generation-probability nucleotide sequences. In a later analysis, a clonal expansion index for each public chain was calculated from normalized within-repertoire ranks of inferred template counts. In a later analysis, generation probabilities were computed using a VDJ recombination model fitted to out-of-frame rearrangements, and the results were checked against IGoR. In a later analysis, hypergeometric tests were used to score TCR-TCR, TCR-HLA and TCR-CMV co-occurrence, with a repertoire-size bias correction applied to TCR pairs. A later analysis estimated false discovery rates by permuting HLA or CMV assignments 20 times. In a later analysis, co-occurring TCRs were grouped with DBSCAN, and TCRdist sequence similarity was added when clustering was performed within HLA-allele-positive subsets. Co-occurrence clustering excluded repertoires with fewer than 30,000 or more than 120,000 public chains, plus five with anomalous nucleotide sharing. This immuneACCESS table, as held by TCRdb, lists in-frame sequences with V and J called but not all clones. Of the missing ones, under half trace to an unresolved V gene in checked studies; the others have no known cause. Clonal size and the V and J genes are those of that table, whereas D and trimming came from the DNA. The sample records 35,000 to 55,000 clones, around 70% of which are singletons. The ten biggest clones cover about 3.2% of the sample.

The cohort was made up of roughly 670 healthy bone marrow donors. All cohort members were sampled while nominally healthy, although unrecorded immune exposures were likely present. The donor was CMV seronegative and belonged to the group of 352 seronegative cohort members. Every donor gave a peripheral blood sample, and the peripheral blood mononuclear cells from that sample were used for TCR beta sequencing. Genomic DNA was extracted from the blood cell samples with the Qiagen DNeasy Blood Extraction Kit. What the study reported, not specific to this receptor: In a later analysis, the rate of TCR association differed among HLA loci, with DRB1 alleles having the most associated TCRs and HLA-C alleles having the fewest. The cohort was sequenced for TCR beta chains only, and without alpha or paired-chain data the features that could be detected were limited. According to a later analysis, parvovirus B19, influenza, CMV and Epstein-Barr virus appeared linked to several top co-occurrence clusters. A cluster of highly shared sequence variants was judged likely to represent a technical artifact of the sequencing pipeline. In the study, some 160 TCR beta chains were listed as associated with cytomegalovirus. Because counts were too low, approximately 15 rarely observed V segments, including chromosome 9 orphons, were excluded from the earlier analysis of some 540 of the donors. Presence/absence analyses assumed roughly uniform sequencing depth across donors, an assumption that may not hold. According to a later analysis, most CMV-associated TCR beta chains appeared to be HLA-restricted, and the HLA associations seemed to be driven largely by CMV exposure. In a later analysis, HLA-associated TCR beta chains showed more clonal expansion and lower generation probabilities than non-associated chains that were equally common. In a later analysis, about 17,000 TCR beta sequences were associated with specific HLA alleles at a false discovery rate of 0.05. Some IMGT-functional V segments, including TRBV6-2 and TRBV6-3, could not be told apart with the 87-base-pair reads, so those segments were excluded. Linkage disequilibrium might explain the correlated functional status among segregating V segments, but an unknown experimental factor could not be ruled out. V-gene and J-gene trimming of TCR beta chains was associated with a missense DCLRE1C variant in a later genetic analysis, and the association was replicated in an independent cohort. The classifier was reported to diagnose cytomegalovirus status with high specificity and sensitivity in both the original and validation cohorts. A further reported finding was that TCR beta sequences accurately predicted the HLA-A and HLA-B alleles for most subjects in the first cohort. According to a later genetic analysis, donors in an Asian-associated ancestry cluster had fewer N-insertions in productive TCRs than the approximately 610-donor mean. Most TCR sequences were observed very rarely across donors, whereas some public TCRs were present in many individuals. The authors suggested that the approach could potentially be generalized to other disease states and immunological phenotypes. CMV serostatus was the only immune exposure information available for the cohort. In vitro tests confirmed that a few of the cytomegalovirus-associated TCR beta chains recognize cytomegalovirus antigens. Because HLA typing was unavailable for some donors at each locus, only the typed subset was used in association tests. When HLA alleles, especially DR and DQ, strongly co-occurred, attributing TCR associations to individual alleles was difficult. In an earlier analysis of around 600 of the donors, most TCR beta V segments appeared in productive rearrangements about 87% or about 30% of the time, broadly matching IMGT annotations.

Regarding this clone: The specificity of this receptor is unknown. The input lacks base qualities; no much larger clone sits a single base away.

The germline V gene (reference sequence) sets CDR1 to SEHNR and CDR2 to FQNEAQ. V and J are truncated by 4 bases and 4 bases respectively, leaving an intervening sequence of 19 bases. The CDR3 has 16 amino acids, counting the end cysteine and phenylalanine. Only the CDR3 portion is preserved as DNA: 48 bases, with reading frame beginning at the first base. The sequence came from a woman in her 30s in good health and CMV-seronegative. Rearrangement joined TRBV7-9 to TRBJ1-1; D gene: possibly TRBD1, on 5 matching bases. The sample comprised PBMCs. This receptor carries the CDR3 CASSSQGTAESTEAFF. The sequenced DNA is TGTGCCAGCAGCTCTCAGGGCACGGCGGAGTCCACTGAAGCTTTCTTT.